The clone carrying this TCR beta chain was observed many times. The antigen remains unidentified. V shed 0 bases and J shed 0 bases, with 10 bases lying between them. The CDR3 length is 15 residues. Germline CDR1 and CDR2: SGDLS and YYNGEE. Eligible hyperthyroidism cases comprised new diagnoses of under 2 months' duration in individuals aged 18 to 65. Diagnosis was based on clinical symptoms, serum thyroxine, TRAb, thyroid ultrasound and orbital computed tomography. This sample stems from a study of Graves' ophthalmopathy and Graves' hyperthyroidism. Study information: The term stable hyperthyroidism indicated an absence of ophthalmopathy within 18 months of follow-up. Study findings and constraints: From stable hyperthyroidism, ophthalmopathy was separated by a 13-signature model with about 88% sensitivity and around 80% specificity.

Amplifying from RNA transcripts, the study obtained TCR beta CDR3 regions. First-round RT-PCR employed HTBI primers, with a second-round multiplex PCR after it. TCRdb independently ran MiXCR on the multiplex PCR reads; one entry per CDR3 protein. The sample lists over a million distinct CDR3 sequences, approximately 35% seen once, with approximately 12% in the top ten. The rearrangement uses TRBV9 and TRBJ2-7; weak D call: TRBD2 (6 bases). The source is an adult man with Graves' hyperthyroidism. The sequencing sample was made of peripheral blood or thyroid tissue (not recorded which). CDR3 sequence: CASSVAAGRSYEQYF. The CDR3 DNA sequence: TGTGCCAGCAGCGTAGCGGCGGGGCGCTCCTACGAGCAGTACTTC.